This record concerns one TCR beta chain sequence. CDR1 and CDR2 from the germline V gene are SQVTM and ANQGSEA. The CDR3 covers 13 residues. V dropped 3 bases and J dropped 1 base, with 9 bases sitting between them. This sample is part of a study of shared T cell receptors in the human thymus. Generated by immunoSEQ multiplex PCR, the TCRdb table keeps only in-frame clones and is missing some. Of some 640,000 clones listed, around 87% are singletons. These data were also filed under a second study, of human thymus T cells. That source adds: Donors were healthy Finnish infants having corrective surgery for congenital heart defects. Thymus was obtained from resections taken during corrective heart surgery.

V gene TRBV29-1 combines with J gene TRBJ1-1; a possible D gene is TRBD1 (6 bases). This TCR derives from a boy under three years old with a congenital heart defect. The sequenced material came from thymocytes. CDR3 nucleotides: TGCAGCGTTGACCTCAGGGGGAACACTGAAGCTTTCTTT. The encoded protein is CSVDLRGNTEAFF.